The clone carrying this TCR beta chain has ten or more counts. Its antigen is currently unknown. Per germline, CDR1 SGHRS and CDR2 YFSETQ. V lost 4 bases to trimming and J lost 4 bases, with 14 bases between them. The CDR3 runs to 14 residues. This record comes from a study of T-cell reconstitution after alpha-beta-depleted transplantation in children. Study-wide findings and caveats: Diversity and T-cell counts at one year after transplant derived mostly from new T cells. Surviving recipient T cells and thymic progenitors accounted for the high day-60 TCRbeta diversity observed in some patients. Reportedly, only several hundred clones from non-depleted graft cells drove alpha-beta T-cell counts at about two months.

As it was prepared, the TCRbeta library received unique molecular identifiers. Using its own MiXCR run on the PCR reads, TCRdb lists one record per CDR3 protein. Seen here are under 20,000 distinct CDR3 sequences, approximately 12% observed once, and the top ten hold roughly 35%. The receptor comes from a female patient between 2 and 15 years old who had a stem cell transplant for congenital amegakaryocytic thrombocytopenia, so the T cells may come from the graft donor. The chain employs TRBV5-1 and TRBJ1-1; unclear D gene. This material consisted of PBMCs, mostly from graft donor cells, taken 60 days after TCRalphabeta/CD19-depleted stem cell transplant. For the CDR3, the DNA is TGCGCCAGCAGCCAAGGTGGCGGCTTCACTGAAGCTTTCTTT. Translating it yields CASSQGGGFTEAFF.